Presented here are 2 T cell receptor beta chains from one specimen sequenced in a study of CD8+CD57+ T cells in acquired aplastic anemia. The use of genomic DNA as template underpinned the TCR beta VDJ and CDR3 profiling. One entry per CDR3 protein, called by TCRdb with MiXCR from the reads. This sample has some 160,000 distinct CDR3 sequences, with roughly 48% found just once. Patients chosen for sequencing had CD8+CD57+ cells that had expanded, as shown by flow cytometry. Sequenced input: sorted CD4+, CD8+, or CD8+CD57+ T cells (not recorded which) from PBMCs. The receptors were sampled from a human donor with aplastic anemia.

V and J are TRBV2 and TRBJ2-5; the D gene is possibly TRBD2 (7 bases). This CDR3 has 13 residues. Germline assignment: CDR1 SNHLY and CDR2 FYNNEI. With 7 bases removed from V and 4 bases from J, the gap between germline ends came to 13 bases. In DNA form, the CDR3 reads TGTGCCAGCATTAGGGGGGGGCGAGAGACCCAGTACTTC. Its protein is CASIRGGRETQYF.

This clonotype was recorded many times. The chain is built from TRBV9 and TRBJ2-4; perhaps TRBD2 as D (5 bases). The CDR3 loop spans 14 amino acids. Germline V CDR1 and CDR2: SGDLS, YYNGEE. V shed 0 bases and J shed 7 bases, with 11 bases lying between them. The CDR3 spells CASSVAPRGNIQYF. CDR3 DNA sequence: TGTGCCAGCAGCGTAGCACCCCGAGGGAACATTCAGTACTTC.